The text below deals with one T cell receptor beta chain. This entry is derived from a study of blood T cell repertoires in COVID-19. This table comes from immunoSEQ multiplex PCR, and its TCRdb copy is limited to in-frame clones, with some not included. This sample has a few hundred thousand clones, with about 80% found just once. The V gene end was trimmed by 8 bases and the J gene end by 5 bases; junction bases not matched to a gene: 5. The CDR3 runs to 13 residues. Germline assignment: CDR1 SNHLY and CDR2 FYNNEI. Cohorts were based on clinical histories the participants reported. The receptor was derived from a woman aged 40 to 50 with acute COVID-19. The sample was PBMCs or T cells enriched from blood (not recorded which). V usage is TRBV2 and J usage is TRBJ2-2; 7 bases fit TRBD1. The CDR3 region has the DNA TGTGCCAGCGGAGAACAGGGGACCGGGGAGCTGTTTTTT. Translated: CASGEQGTGELFF.